Listed below are T cell receptor beta chains from one sample, sequenced in a study of glioma-infiltrating T cells. TCRdb used MiXCR to reprocess the multiplex PCR reads, holding one entry per CDR3 protein. The table has 95,000 to 150,000 distinct CDR3 sequences, 20% to 25% seen once. Sequencing was done on a sample of glioma tissue, nonneoplastic brain tissue, or PBMCs (not recorded which). These receptors were taken from a human donor with low-grade glioma or glioblastoma, undergoing nonglioma brain surgery, or in good health (not recorded which). Both conserved end residues are part of each CDR3. D genes are given only for firm matches.

j_gene: TRBJ1-2; d_gene: .; v_gene: TRBV6-1; CDR3aa: CASSSLQVAPYGYTF
j_gene: TRBJ2-5; d_gene: .; v_gene: TRBV12-3/TRBV12-4; CDR3aa: CASSFSQTQYF
j_gene: TRBJ2-3; d_gene: .; v_gene: TRBV30; CDR3aa: CAWSTSTDTQYF
j_gene: TRBJ1-3; d_gene: TRBD1; v_gene: TRBV15; CDR3aa: CATSRDGRGLGNTIYF
j_gene: TRBJ2-7; d_gene: .; v_gene: TRBV6-1; CDR3aa: CACSTSQGYEQYF
j_gene: TRBJ2-3; d_gene: .; v_gene: TRBV11-3; CDR3aa: CAGSFGHTDTQYF
j_gene: TRBJ1-1; d_gene: .; v_gene: TRBV6-4; CDR3aa: CASSGGGGTEAFF
j_gene: TRBJ1-1; d_gene: .; v_gene: TRBV19; CDR3aa: CASSTEMNTEAFF
j_gene: TRBJ2-1; d_gene: .; v_gene: TRBV7-2; CDR3aa: CASSLGSVLGYEQFF
j_gene: TRBJ1-2; d_gene: TRBD1; v_gene: TRBV4-1; CDR3aa: CASSRTGTGNNYGYTF
j_gene: TRBJ2-1; d_gene: TRBD2; v_gene: TRBV7-9; CDR3aa: CASSLAGGQISGRGNEQFF
j_gene: TRBJ2-3; d_gene: .; v_gene: TRBV5-1; CDR3aa: CDSSSPPPEDTQYF
j_gene: TRBJ2-3; d_gene: .; v_gene: TRBV7-7; CDR3aa: CASSPTSSGAGDTQYF
j_gene: TRBJ2-6; d_gene: .; v_gene: TRBV27; CDR3aa: CASGRSGANVLTF